The next 9 T cell receptor beta chains were all read from a single sample in a study of shared T cell receptors in the human thymus. TCRdb keeps only in-frame clones here, not all; method: immunoSEQ multiplex PCR. Altogether about 380,000 clones are present, 95% being singletons, with the ten largest covering roughly 0.021%. The sample was thymocytes. The receptors derive from a human donor.

This clone was counted a single time. The chain links TRBV27 to TRBJ2-5; D is unresolved. The J call is doubtful: the DNA matches TRBJ2-7 better. CDR3 length: 11 residues. CDR1 is MNHEY, CDR2 SMNVEV, per germline (reference sequence). This chain's CDR3 is CASSLGYEQYF. The CDR3 nucleotides are TGTGCCAGCAGTTTAGGTTACGAGCAGTACTTC.

The gene calls are TRBV7-9 and TRBJ2-4, with D possibly called TRBD1 or TRBD2 (5 bases each). V lost 7 bases and J lost 3, with 19 bases in between. The CDR3 runs to 16 residues. Germline lookup yields CDR1 SEHNR and CDR2 FQNEAQ (reference sequence). The CDR3 DNA reads as TGTGCCAGCACGTATAGGGACGGTGGCGGCAAAAACATTCAGTACTTC. As protein: CASTYRDGGGKNIQYF.

V and J are TRBV27 and TRBJ1-1; D uncertain. V shed 5 bases and J shed 1 base, with 11 bases lying between them. This CDR3 has 14 amino acids. Germline values: CDR1 MNHEY, CDR2 SMNVEV (reference sequence). The CDR3 bases are TGTGCCAGCAGTCCTCCTACACCGAACACTGAAGCTTTCTTT. Translating it yields CASSPPTPNTEAFF.

The J gene is TRBJ2-7, the V gene TRBV11-2; D gene uncertain. Germline V gene lookup returns CDR1 SGHAT and CDR2 FQNNGV. CDR3 length: 13 amino acids. V was shortened by 2 bases and J by 4 bases, with 9 bases between the two germline ends. This CDR3 is CASSLNALYEQYF. The CDR3 DNA reads as TGTGCCAGCAGCTTAAACGCGTTGTACGAGCAGTACTTC.

The chain uses TRBV2 and TRBJ2-7; 9 bases map to TRBD1. The CDR3 length is 14 residues. The germline V gene has CDR1 SNHLY and CDR2 FYNNEI. V trimming: 2 bases; J trimming: 4 bases; junction bases outside the gene matches: 3. DNA of the CDR3: TGTGCCAGCAGTGAACCGGGACAGGGTTACGAGCAGTACTTC. Protein product: CASSEPGQGYEQYF.

This clone was seen a single time. This sequence joins TRBV28 and TRBJ1-5; TRBD1 agrees at 7 bases. This CDR3 contains 14 residues. With 7 bases clipped from V and 5 bases from J, the junction kept 8 bases outside the gene matches. Germline assignment: CDR1 MDHEN and CDR2 SYDVKM. The CDR3 DNA reads TGTGCCAGCAATAACAGGGGATGGCATCAGCCCCAGCATTTT. It encodes CASNNRGWHQPQHF.

The rearrangement links TRBV7-2 to TRBJ2-7; 11 bases agree with TRBD1. V shed 0 bases and J 4 bases; nucleotides not matched to a gene: 23. The CDR3 totals 22 residues. Germline CDR1 SGHTA, CDR2 FQGNSA. The CDR3: CASSLARQISGQGAPGIYEQYF. The CDR3 nucleotides read TGTGCCAGCAGCTTAGCGCGTCAAATTAGCGGACAGGGGGCGCCTGGGATTTACGAGCAGTACTTC.

This chain uses TRBV4-3 with TRBJ2-7; possibly TRBD1 for D (6 bases). The CDR3 is made up of 15 amino acids. The ends were cut back, 1 base at V and 0 bases at J, with 10 bases in the middle. Germline assignment: CDR1 LGHNA and CDR2 YSLEER. Written as DNA, the CDR3 is TGCGCCAGCAGCCAAGCGACAGGCCTCTCCTACGAGCAGTACTTC. It translates to CASSQATGLSYEQYF.

The chain links TRBV19 to TRBJ1-3; a weak D match, TRBD1 (6 bases). From germline, CDR1 is LNHDA and CDR2 SQIVND (reference sequence). The germline V and J ends were trimmed by 5 bases and 4 bases, with 18 bases remaining between them. This CDR3 has 16 amino acids. The CDR3, as DNA: TGTGCCAGTAGTCGACGACAGGCTCCACCAGGAAACACCATATATTTT. Protein product: CASSRRQAPPGNTIYF.